Described below is a single TCR beta chain sequence and its context. This entry is derived from a study of blood T cell repertoires in COVID-19. V dropped 5 bases and J dropped 6 bases, with 14 bases sitting between them. CDR1 is MNHNY, CDR2 SVGAGI, per germline (reference sequence). The CDR3 loop spans 14 amino acids. Here immunoSEQ multiplex PCR was the method, and the copy in TCRdb shows in-frame clones only, minus some. This table has about 37,000 clones, about 84% appearing once. The source is a man between 65 and 80 years old with COVID-19, enrolled during active disease. The chain carries TRBV6-6 and TRBJ1-5; D may be TRBD1 (6 bases). The specimen sequenced was peripheral blood. CDR3: CASSRGGLGQPQHF. The DNA for the CDR3 is TGTGCCAGCAGTAGAGGGGGTTTGGGTCAGCCCCAGCATTTT.